The 21 T cell receptor beta chains in this list originate from one sample, sequenced in a study of vaccination effects on CD4 cells after COVID-19. Subsequent to a culture period of nine to ten days, CD4+ T cells were isolated. Their antigens remain unidentified. Method: immunoSEQ multiplex PCR; TCRdb's copy keeps in-frame clones and lacks some. The sample includes 45,000 to 60,000 clones, 60% to 85% of them seen just once. This specimen consisted of CD4+ T cells from PBMCs cultured without peptide, obtained before COVID-19 vaccination. Receptor source: a human donor who received a COVID-19 vaccine.

The rearrangement links TRBV5-6 to TRBJ2-5; D could derive from TRBD1 or TRBD2 (6 bases each). Trimming removed 2 bases from V and 1 base from J, with 15 bases in between. Germline lookup yields CDR1 SGHDT and CDR2 YYEEEE. The CDR3 extends over 16 amino acids. This CDR3 is CASSLVGSGAQETQYF. CDR3 bases: TGTGCCAGCAGCTTAGTAGGGTCGGGGGCCCAAGAGACCCAGTACTTC.

The chain couples TRBV5-1 to TRBJ2-5; D is unclear. The CDR3 spans 13 residues. In germline, CDR1 is SGHRS, CDR2 YFSETQ. V was shortened by 1 base and J by 7 bases, with 11 bases between the two germline ends. The CDR3 DNA sequence: TGCGCCAGCAGCTTGAGTCCCGAAGGGACCCAGTACTTC. Translation gives CASSLSPEGTQYF.

The CDR3, as DNA: TGCGCCAGCAGCCGCCTTTCGGGGGGGCCGGGAGAGACCCAGTACTTC. Amino acids: CASSRLSGGPGETQYF. The chain links TRBV5-1 to TRBJ2-5; 8 positions match TRBD2. Germline CDR1 SGHRS, CDR2 YFSETQ. The junction had 12 bases not matched to a gene; V was cut back by 4 bases and J by 4 bases. The CDR3 runs 16 residues. The full variable domain, its missing parts supplied by reference TRBV5-1 and TRBJ2-5, is KAGVTQTPRYLIKTRGQQVTLSCSPISGHRSVSWYQQTPGQGLQFLFEYFSETQRNKGNFPGRFSGRQFSNSRSEMNVSTLELGDSALYLCASSRLSGGPGETQYFGPGTRLLVL.

The CDR3 sequence is CASRLTSGGVADTQYF. DNA for the CDR3: TGTGCCAGTAGACTGACTAGCGGGGGGGTCGCAGATACGCAGTATTTT. The chain carries TRBV19 and TRBJ2-3, with 14 bases lining up with TRBD2. Trimming took 6 bases from V and 4 from J; bases not matched to a gene: 6. Germline V gene data show CDR1 as LNHDA and CDR2 as SQIVND (reference sequence). The CDR3 spans 16 residues.

The genes are TRBV18 and TRBJ1-2, with D possibly matching TRBD1 (6 bases). V was shortened by 2 bases and J by 8 bases, with 18 bases between the two germline ends. This CDR3 is built from 15 residues. The germline gives CDR1 KGHSH, CDR2 LQKENI. Written as DNA, the CDR3 is TGTGCCAGCTCACCAGCGAACAGGGCCGAGAGGGGCTACACCTTC. Translated: CASSPANRAERGYTF.

Concerning this clone: A read error may account for a junction end that differs from germline. The chain links TRBV9 to TRBJ1-1, with D uncertain. Germline CDR1 and CDR2: SGDLS and YYNGEE. This CDR3 comprises 13 residues. The CDR3 DNA is TGTGCCAGCAGCGCTCTGACGCCTTCTGAGGCTTTCTTT. This codes for CASSALTPSEAFF.

For the CDR3, the DNA is TGTGCCAGCAGCTCTACATTATTAGGGGCTTTCTTT. It codes for CASSSTLLGAFF. The rearrangement joins TRBV7-9 to TRBJ1-1; D is unclear. Germline V gene data show CDR1 as SEHNR and CDR2 as FQNEAQ (reference sequence). The V end was cut by 4 bases, the J end by 11 bases, with 14 bases between. The CDR3 loop spans 12 amino acids.

This chain uses TRBV7-3 with TRBJ2-7, with 9 bases fitting TRBD1. CDR3 size: 17 residues. The V gene's germline CDR1 is SGHTA and CDR2 FQGTGA. The V segment lost 2 bases and the J segment 5 bases; nucleotides outside the gene matches: 13. This chain's CDR3 is CASSLYSAGTGKHEQYV. The CDR3 DNA reads as TGTGCCAGCAGCTTATACTCTGCCGGGACAGGGAAGCACGAGCAGTACGTC.

The chain recombines TRBV28 with TRBJ1-1; D possibly corresponds to TRBD1 (5 bases). V lost 6 bases to trimming and J lost 0 bases, with 17 bases between them. This CDR3 comprises 16 residues. Germline V gives CDR1 MDHEN, CDR2 SYDVKM. CDR3 sequence reads: CASRKAQGIVNTEAFF. CDR3 nucleotides: TGTGCCAGCAGAAAGGCCCAGGGAATCGTGAACACTGAAGCTTTCTTT.

V and J are TRBV6-4 and TRBJ2-1; D is perhaps TRBD2 (7 bases). The germline V gene has CDR1 MRHNA and CDR2 SNTAGT. The CDR3 is made up of 14 amino acids. Trimming took off 6 bases at V and 8 bases at J, with 17 bases between the two ends. The CDR3 sequence is CASSRGGAVDEQFF. The CDR3 nucleotides are TGTGCCAGCAGCCGAGGGGGGGCCGTGGATGAGCAGTTCTTC.

V gene TRBV2 combines with J gene TRBJ1-5, with D hard to call. Looked up from germline, CDR1 is SNHLY and CDR2 is FYNNEI. This CDR3 is 13 amino acids long. V lost 10 bases to trimming and J lost 5 bases, with 15 bases between them. The CDR3 nucleotides are TGTGCCACGCAGGCCAGGCGGGATCAGCCCCAGCATTTT. Translated, it gives CATQARRDQPQHF.

The chain employs TRBV2 and TRBJ2-7, with D tentatively TRBD2 (6 bases). Trimming stripped 6 bases from V and 0 bases from J, with 12 bases between. Germline CDR1 SNHLY, CDR2 FYNNEI. This CDR3 comprises 14 residues. CDR3 sequence: CASSRDGSSYEQYV. CDR3 sequence (DNA): TGTGCCAGCAGCCGGGACGGGAGCTCCTACGAGCAGTACGTC.

The chain combines TRBV7-2 with TRBJ1-2; D gene ambiguous. Trimming removed 5 bases at V and 4 bases at J, with 17 bases between. Germline CDR1 and CDR2: SGHTA and FQGNSA. The CDR3 contains 15 residues. This chain's CDR3 is CASSARESGSYGYTF. CDR3 sequence (DNA): TGTGCCAGCAGCGCCCGCGAGAGTGGATCCTATGGCTACACCTTC.

The CDR3 DNA reads TGTGCCAGCAGTCCCGGGACAGGGAGAGGCTACACCTTC. Translation gives CASSPGTGRGYTF. The chain couples TRBV12-3 or TRBV12-4 to TRBJ1-2; 9 positions match TRBD1. The CDR3 runs 13 residues. The trim removed 5 bases at V and 8 bases at J, leaving 6 bases unmatched.

This clone has a single count. The chain employs TRBV7-2 and TRBJ2-3; the match to TRBD1 covers 7 bases. This CDR3 has 15 residues. In germline, CDR1 is SGHTA, CDR2 FQGNSA. V gave up 2 bases and J gave up 0 bases; unmatched junction bases: 2. The CDR3 loop reads CASSLQTGSTDTQYF. The CDR3 nucleotides are TGTGCCAGCAGCTTACAGACAGGGAGCACAGATACGCAGTATTTT.

The chain combines TRBV30 with TRBJ2-3; D ambiguous. Trimming took off 0 bases at V and 0 bases at J, with 10 bases between the two ends. CDR1 and CDR2 from the germline V gene are GTSNPN and SVGIG (reference sequence). CDR3 length equals 15 residues. CDR3 DNA: TGTGCCTGGAGTGTAGGCCCCCGGAGCACAGATACGCAGTATTTT. It specifies CAWSVGPRSTDTQYF.

This chain connects TRBV12-5 to TRBJ2-4, with 9 bases identical to TRBD1. The CDR3 runs 20 residues. The V gene's germline CDR1 is LGHNT and CDR2 FRNRAP. V lost 5 bases to trimming and J lost 2 bases; unmatched junction nucleotides: 19. CDR3 residues: CASGRQPGQGSVISKNIQYF. The DNA of the CDR3 is TGTGCTAGTGGTCGTCAACCAGGACAGGGGTCGGTGATTTCCAAAAACATTCAGTACTTC. The entire variable domain, with the rest obtained from reference TRBV12-5 and TRBJ2-4, is as follows: DARVTQTPRHKVTEMGQEVTMRCQPILGHNTVFWYRQTMMQGLELLAYFRNRAPLDDSGMPKDRFSAEMPDATLATLKIQPSEPRDSAVYFCASGRQPGQGSVISKNIQYFGAGTRLSVL.

The chain joins TRBV6-5 to TRBJ1-2, with TRBD1 matching 9 bases. The J segment lost 3 bases and the V segment lost 6 bases, leaving 2 bases of the junction unmatched. The CDR3 covers 13 residues. CDR1 is MNHEY and CDR2 is SVGAGI in the germline V gene. CDR3: CASRDRGYYGYTF. For the CDR3, the DNA is TGTGCCAGCAGGGACAGGGGTTACTATGGCTACACCTTC.

The chain uses TRBV5-1 and TRBJ2-6, with 8 bases that match TRBD1. Per the germline V gene, CDR1 is SGHRS and CDR2 is YFSETQ. Trimming cost V 3 bases and J 4 bases; bases outside gene matches: 12. There are 18 residues in the CDR3. The DNA for the CDR3 is TGCGCCAGCAGCTCCCCTCGCGCAGGGGGCAACGGGGCCAACGTCCTGACTTTC. It yields the protein CASSSPRAGGNGANVLTF.

This clone has only a few counts. The rearrangement joins TRBV4-1 to TRBJ1-5; 8 nucleotides line up with TRBD1. Germline V gene data show CDR1 as MGHRA and CDR2 as YSYEKL. The CDR3 is made up of 14 amino acids. Unmatched junction bases numbered 1, after V lost 1 base and J lost 5 bases. The CDR3 nucleotides read TGCGCCAGCAGCCAAGTGGACAGGGATCAGCCCCAGCATTTT. This encodes CASSQVDRDQPQHF.

This clone was detected once. This chain joins TRBV6-2 or TRBV6-3 and TRBJ2-2, with TRBD1 matching 8 bases. Germline V CDR1 and CDR2: MNHEY, SVGEGT. The V segment lost 4 bases and the J segment 1 base; nucleotides outside the gene matches: 8. The CDR3 length is 17 residues. The chain's CDR3 is CASSWPRDRQNTGELFF. As DNA, the CDR3 is TGTGCCAGCAGTTGGCCGAGGGACAGGCAGAACACCGGGGAGCTGTTTTTT.